Listed below are T cell receptor beta chains from one sample, sequenced in a study of cytomegalovirus exposure and HLA in healthy donors. Repertoires were generated with immunoSEQ multiplex PCR, while TCRdb's copy carries only in-frame clones and drops some. The sample contains some 150,000 clones, roughly four fifths of which appear only once. The sample consisted of PBMCs. These receptors were taken from a female donor in good health and CMV-seronegative. CDR3s include the opening cysteine and the closing phenylalanine or tryptophan. Fields, in order: D gene, J gene, V gene, clone size, CDR3 DNA, CDR3 protein. A D gene is named only where the DNA matches it firmly. Clone size is shown for a subset of rows, as once, few, many or a class of expanded clone.

d_gene: TRBD1
j_gene: TRBJ2-3
v_gene: TRBV5-1
abundance: -
CDR3nt: TGCGCCAGCAGCTTGGCCTCAGGACAGGCAGATACGCAGTATTTT
CDR3aa: CASSLASGQADTQYF

d_gene: -
j_gene: TRBJ2-1
v_gene: TRBV19
abundance: -
CDR3nt: TGTGCCAGTCGTCCAGGGGACTCCTACAATGAGCAGTTCTTC
CDR3aa: CASRPGDSYNEQFF

d_gene: TRBD2
j_gene: TRBJ2-2
v_gene: TRBV5-1
abundance: -
CDR3nt: TGCGCCAGCAGGACCGGGGGGGGAACCGGGGAGCTGTTTTTT
CDR3aa: CASRTGGGTGELFF

d_gene: TRBD1
j_gene: TRBJ1-2
v_gene: TRBV5-1
abundance: -
CDR3nt: TGCGCCAGCAGCTTGGCCAGGGGGACGGTCTATGGCTACACCTTC
CDR3aa: CASSLARGTVYGYTF

d_gene: -
j_gene: TRBJ2-2
v_gene: TRBV6-5
abundance: -
CDR3nt: TGTGCCAGCAGTTACTCGACTAGCGGGGAGCTGTTTTTT
CDR3aa: CASSYSTSGELFF

d_gene: -
j_gene: TRBJ2-7
v_gene: TRBV15
abundance: -
CDR3nt: TGTGCCACCAGCAGAGACGGCAGGGGAACCTACGAGCAGTACTTC
CDR3aa: CATSRDGRGTYEQYF

d_gene: TRBD2
j_gene: TRBJ2-2
v_gene: TRBV6-1
abundance: -
CDR3nt: TGTGCCAGCAGTGATTTAGGGCGGATAGCGGGGGGCCGGGCCGGGGAGCTGTTTTTT
CDR3aa: CASSDLGRIAGGRAGELFF

d_gene: TRBD2
j_gene: TRBJ2-3
v_gene: TRBV2
abundance: -
CDR3nt: TGTGCCAGGGGACTAGCGGGGGGGCAAGATACGCAGTATTTT
CDR3aa: CARGLAGGQDTQYF

d_gene: TRBD1
j_gene: TRBJ2-7
v_gene: TRBV28
abundance: -
CDR3nt: TGTGCCAGCAGTTCGACAAAGCACAGGGGGTCCCACGAGCAGTACTTC
CDR3aa: CASSSTKHRGSHEQYF

d_gene: TRBD2
j_gene: TRBJ2-7
v_gene: TRBV28
abundance: -
CDR3nt: TGTGCCAGCAGTTTATCCTCTCGGGGGGTTAAGGAGCAGTACTTC
CDR3aa: CASSLSSRGVKEQYF

d_gene: TRBD2
j_gene: TRBJ2-3
v_gene: TRBV9
abundance: -
CDR3nt: TGTGCCAGCAGCCGGACTAGCGGGAGGGCAGATACGCAGTATTTT
CDR3aa: CASSRTSGRADTQYF

d_gene: -
j_gene: TRBJ2-7
v_gene: TRBV5-1
abundance: -
CDR3nt: TGCGCCAGCAGGCGGGAAGTGACAGCACGAACCTACGAGCAGTACTTC
CDR3aa: CASRREVTARTYEQYF

d_gene: -
j_gene: TRBJ1-2
v_gene: TRBV14
abundance: -
CDR3nt: TGTGCCAGCAGCCAAGAACTCCCGGGTATCGGTGGCTACACCTTC
CDR3aa: CASSQELPGIGGYTF

d_gene: TRBD1
j_gene: TRBJ2-1
v_gene: TRBV5-1
abundance: -
CDR3nt: TGCGCCAGCAGTCACCGGGACAGGGGAGGCAATGAGCAGTTCTTC
CDR3aa: CASSHRDRGGNEQFF

d_gene: TRBD2
j_gene: TRBJ2-3
v_gene: TRBV9
abundance: -
CDR3nt: TGTGCCAGCAGCGGGGGGACTAGCAGCCGCACAGATACGCAGTATTTT
CDR3aa: CASSGGTSSRTDTQYF

d_gene: -
j_gene: TRBJ1-2
v_gene: TRBV2
abundance: -
CDR3nt: TGTGCCAGCGCGGTAGACTATGGCTACACCTTC
CDR3aa: CASAVDYGYTF

d_gene: TRBD1
j_gene: TRBJ2-7
v_gene: TRBV2
abundance: -
CDR3nt: TGTGCCAGCAGCGAGGGACAGGGGACTTCCTACGAGCAGTACTTC
CDR3aa: CASSEGQGTSYEQYF

d_gene: -
j_gene: TRBJ1-1
v_gene: TRBV6-5
abundance: many
CDR3nt: TGTGCCAGCAGTTACTCGCCGGGAGGGGACACTGAAGCTTTCTTT
CDR3aa: CASSYSPGGDTEAFF

d_gene: -
j_gene: TRBJ2-5
v_gene: TRBV6-6
abundance: -
CDR3nt: TGTGCCAGCAGTTTTGCGGAGACCCAGTACTTC
CDR3aa: CASSFAETQYF

d_gene: TRBD1
j_gene: TRBJ1-3
v_gene: TRBV2
abundance: -
CDR3nt: TGTGCCAGCAGTCCACCGGGACAGAGCTCTGGAAACACCATATATTTT
CDR3aa: CASSPPGQSSGNTIYF

d_gene: -
j_gene: TRBJ1-1
v_gene: TRBV7-2
abundance: -
CDR3nt: TGTGCCAGCAGCAAATATCATACCGGCACTGAAGCTTTCTTT
CDR3aa: CASSKYHTGTEAFF

d_gene: -
j_gene: TRBJ2-3
v_gene: TRBV10-1
abundance: once
CDR3nt: TGCGCCAGCAGTGACTCCCTTAACAGGGTTAAGACAGATACGCAGTATTTT
CDR3aa: CASSDSLNRVKTDTQYF

d_gene: TRBD1
j_gene: TRBJ2-7
v_gene: TRBV30
abundance: -
CDR3nt: TGTGCCTGGAGCTCGGGACAGGCCGAGCAGTACTTC
CDR3aa: CAWSSGQAEQYF

d_gene: -
j_gene: TRBJ1-6
v_gene: TRBV28
abundance: -
CDR3nt: TGTGCCAGCAGTTTACAGGGGTTCGCCTATAATTCACCCCTCCACTTT
CDR3aa: CASSLQGFAYNSPLHF

d_gene: -
j_gene: TRBJ1-5
v_gene: TRBV7-2
abundance: -
CDR3nt: TGTGCCAGCAGCTTAGAAGGGGGTACGGTTCAGCCCCAGCATTTT
CDR3aa: CASSLEGGTVQPQHF

d_gene: TRBD1
j_gene: TRBJ1-2
v_gene: TRBV2
abundance: -
CDR3nt: TGTGCCAGCATGTATGGGGACAGGGTCCGCGGCTACACCTTC
CDR3aa: CASMYGDRVRGYTF

d_gene: -
j_gene: TRBJ1-2
v_gene: TRBV9
abundance: -
CDR3nt: TGTGCCAGCAGCGTAGACCCCCGGACAACCACGGGCTATGGCTACACCTTC
CDR3aa: CASSVDPRTTTGYGYTF

d_gene: TRBD1
j_gene: TRBJ2-2
v_gene: TRBV30
abundance: -
CDR3nt: TGTGCCTGGAGTGGGACAGGGTACGGGGAGCTGTTTTTT
CDR3aa: CAWSGTGYGELFF

d_gene: -
j_gene: TRBJ1-2
v_gene: TRBV7-8
abundance: -
CDR3nt: TGTGCCAGCAGCTTTGCCCCAGGGGTTTCGACGAATGGCTACACCTTC
CDR3aa: CASSFAPGVSTNGYTF

d_gene: -
j_gene: TRBJ2-2
v_gene: TRBV7-9
abundance: once
CDR3nt: TGTGCCAGCAGCTACCTGCCGGTCGCGAACACCGGGGAGCTGTTTTTT
CDR3aa: CASSYLPVANTGELFF

d_gene: -
j_gene: TRBJ1-1
v_gene: TRBV5-1
abundance: -
CDR3nt: TGCGCCAGCACCCGGGAAGGGGGCACTGAAGCTTTCTTT
CDR3aa: CASTREGGTEAFF

d_gene: TRBD2
j_gene: TRBJ2-7
v_gene: TRBV25-1
abundance: -
CDR3nt: TGTGCCAGCAGTGCCGGGACTAGCGCCTACGAGCAGTACTTC
CDR3aa: CASSAGTSAYEQYF

d_gene: -
j_gene: TRBJ2-7
v_gene: TRBV5-6
abundance: -
CDR3nt: TGTGCCAGCAGCTTGGAAGCTAGCTCCTACGAGCAGTACTTC
CDR3aa: CASSLEASSYEQYF

d_gene: -
j_gene: TRBJ2-7
v_gene: TRBV5-1
abundance: once
CDR3nt: TGCGCCAGCAGGAACGACAGGCAGCTAACCTACGAGCAGTACTTC
CDR3aa: CASRNDRQLTYEQYF

d_gene: TRBD1
j_gene: TRBJ1-2
v_gene: TRBV12-5
abundance: -
CDR3nt: TGTGCTAGTGGTTTGCCAACCCCGGACAGGGCCGCGGGGGGCTACACCTTC
CDR3aa: CASGLPTPDRAAGGYTF

d_gene: TRBD1
j_gene: TRBJ2-2
v_gene: TRBV30
abundance: few
CDR3nt: TGTGCCTGGGGGACAGGGGGAAACACCGGGGAGCTGTTTTTT
CDR3aa: CAWGTGGNTGELFF

d_gene: -
j_gene: TRBJ1-1
v_gene: TRBV7-2
abundance: -
CDR3nt: TGTGCCAGCAGCTACAGTGGTGGGAACACTGAAGCTTTCTTT
CDR3aa: CASSYSGGNTEAFF

d_gene: TRBD2
j_gene: TRBJ2-5
v_gene: TRBV28
abundance: -
CDR3nt: TGTGCCAGCAGTCCGAGACTAGCGGGAGGTTTGGAGACCCAGTACTTC
CDR3aa: CASSPRLAGGLETQYF

d_gene: TRBD1
j_gene: TRBJ2-3
v_gene: TRBV7-8
abundance: -
CDR3nt: TGTGCCAGCAGCCCCCTCCCGGGACAGGGGACAGATACGCAGTATTTT
CDR3aa: CASSPLPGQGTDTQYF

d_gene: TRBD2
j_gene: TRBJ2-1
v_gene: TRBV11-2
abundance: -
CDR3nt: TGTGCCAGCAGGATTAGCGGGAGGGTCAATGAGCAGTTCTTC
CDR3aa: CASRISGRVNEQFF

d_gene: -
j_gene: TRBJ2-2
v_gene: TRBV11-2
abundance: -
CDR3nt: TGTGCCAGCAGCGTCACTGGCGGGGTAGGGGGGGAGCTGTTTTTT
CDR3aa: CASSVTGGVGGELFF

d_gene: TRBD2
j_gene: TRBJ2-4
v_gene: TRBV2
abundance: -
CDR3nt: TGTGCCAGCAGTGAATCCCTAGCGGGGGCCAAAAACATTCAGTACTTC
CDR3aa: CASSESLAGAKNIQYF

d_gene: -
j_gene: TRBJ1-1
v_gene: TRBV10-3
abundance: -
CDR3nt: TGTGCCGCCGGGGGGGGCACTGAAGCTTTCTTT
CDR3aa: CAAGGGTEAFF

d_gene: -
j_gene: TRBJ2-6
v_gene: TRBV29-1
abundance: once
CDR3nt: TGCAGCGCTCTTCAGGGAGGTGGGGCCAACGTCCTGACTTTC
CDR3aa: CSALQGGGANVLTF

d_gene: -
j_gene: TRBJ1-2
v_gene: TRBV5-5
abundance: -
CDR3nt: TGTGCCAGCAGCGGCAACTATGGCTACACCTTC
CDR3aa: CASSGNYGYTF

d_gene: -
j_gene: TRBJ2-2
v_gene: TRBV4-1
abundance: few
CDR3nt: TGCGCCAGCAGCCTCAGATGGGCGCTGGGCACCGGGGAGCTGTTTTTT
CDR3aa: CASSLRWALGTGELFF